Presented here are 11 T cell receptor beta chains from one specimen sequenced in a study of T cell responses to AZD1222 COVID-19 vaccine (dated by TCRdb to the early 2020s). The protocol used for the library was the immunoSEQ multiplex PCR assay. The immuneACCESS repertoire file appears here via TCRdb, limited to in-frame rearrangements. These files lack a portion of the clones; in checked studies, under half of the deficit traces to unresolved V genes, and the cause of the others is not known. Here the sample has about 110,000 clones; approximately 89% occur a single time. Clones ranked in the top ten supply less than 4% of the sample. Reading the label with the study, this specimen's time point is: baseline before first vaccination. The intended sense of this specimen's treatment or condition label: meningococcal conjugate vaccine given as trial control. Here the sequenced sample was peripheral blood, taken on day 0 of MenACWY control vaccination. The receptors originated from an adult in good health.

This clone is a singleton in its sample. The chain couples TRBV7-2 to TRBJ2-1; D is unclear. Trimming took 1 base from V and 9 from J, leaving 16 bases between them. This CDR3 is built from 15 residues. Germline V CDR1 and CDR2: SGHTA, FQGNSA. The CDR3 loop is CASSLGGRAPSEQFF. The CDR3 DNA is TGTGCCAGCAGCTTAGGAGGACGGGCCCCCAGTGAGCAGTTCTTC.

The CDR3 region has the DNA TGTGCCACCAGTGAATCCGGGACTAGCGGGGGGGCCCCGGAGACCCAGTACTTC. It encodes CATSESGTSGGAPETQYF. V is TRBV24-1 and J is TRBJ2-5; TRBD2 agrees at 16 bases. Germline CDR1 and CDR2: KGHDR and SFDVKD. V was pared by 4 bases and J by 5 bases, with 9 bases of the junction left unmatched. This CDR3 region has 18 residues.

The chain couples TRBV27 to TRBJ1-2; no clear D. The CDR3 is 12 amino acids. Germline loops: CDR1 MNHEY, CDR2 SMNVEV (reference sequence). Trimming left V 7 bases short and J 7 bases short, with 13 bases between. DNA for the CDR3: TGTGCCAGCAACTCAAGCTGGTCTGGCTACACCTTC. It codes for CASNSSWSGYTF.

The DNA of the CDR3 is TGTGCCAGCAGTCAATGGACAGGGGGCGTGATGATCGATCAGCCCCAGCATTTT. It codes for CASSQWTGGVMIDQPQHF. The chain couples TRBV6-6 to TRBJ1-5, with 11 positions matching TRBD1. This CDR3 has 18 amino acids. Germline trimming cut 5 bases from V and 5 bases from J; bases unmatched to any gene: 14. Germline V gene sequence: CDR1 MNHNY, CDR2 SVGAGI (reference sequence).

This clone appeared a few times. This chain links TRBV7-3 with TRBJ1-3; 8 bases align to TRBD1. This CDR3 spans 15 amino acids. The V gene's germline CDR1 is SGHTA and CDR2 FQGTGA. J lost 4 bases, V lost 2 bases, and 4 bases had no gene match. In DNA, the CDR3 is TGTGCCAGCAGCTTATCAGGGGGCTTCGGAAACACCATATATTTT. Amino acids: CASSLSGGFGNTIYF.

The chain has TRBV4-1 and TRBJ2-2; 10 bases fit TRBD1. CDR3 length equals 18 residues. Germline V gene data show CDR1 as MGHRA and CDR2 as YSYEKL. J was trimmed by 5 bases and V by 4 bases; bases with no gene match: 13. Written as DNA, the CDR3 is TGCGCCAGCAGCCTCCCGGGACAGGGGATGGTGGGGACCGGGGAGCTGTTTTTT. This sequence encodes CASSLPGQGMVGTGELFF.

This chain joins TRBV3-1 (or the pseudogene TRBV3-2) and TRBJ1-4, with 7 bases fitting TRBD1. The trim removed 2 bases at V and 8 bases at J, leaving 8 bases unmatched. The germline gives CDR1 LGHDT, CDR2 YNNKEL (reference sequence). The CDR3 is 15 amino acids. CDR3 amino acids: CASSQIRGRGEKLFF. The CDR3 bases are TGTGCCAGCAGCCAAATAAGGGGGCGAGGAGAAAAACTGTTTTTT.

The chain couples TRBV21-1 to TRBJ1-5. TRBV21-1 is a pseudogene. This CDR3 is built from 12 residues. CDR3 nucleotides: TGTGCCAGCAGCCAGGAGCGTCAGCCCCAGCATTTT. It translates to CASSQERQPQHF.

The DNA for the CDR3 is TGTGCCACTAGATTCGATGGCTACACCTTC. Its protein is CATRFDGYTF. The rearrangement links TRBV19 to TRBJ1-2; the D is unclear. The V and J ends lost 10 bases and 6 bases respectively, with 9 bases between them. Germline V gene sequence: CDR1 LNHDA, CDR2 SQIVND (reference sequence). This CDR3 contains 10 residues.

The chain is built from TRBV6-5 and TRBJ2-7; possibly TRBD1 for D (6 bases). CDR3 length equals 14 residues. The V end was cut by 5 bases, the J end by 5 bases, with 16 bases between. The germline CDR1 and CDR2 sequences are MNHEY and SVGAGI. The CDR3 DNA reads TGTGCCAGCAGTCGACAGGCCTGGGGCAACGAGCAGTACTTC. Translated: CASSRQAWGNEQYF.

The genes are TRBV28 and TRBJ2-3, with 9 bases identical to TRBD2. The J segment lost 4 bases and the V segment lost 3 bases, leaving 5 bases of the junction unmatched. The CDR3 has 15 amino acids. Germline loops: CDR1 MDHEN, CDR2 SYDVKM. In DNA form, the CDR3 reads TGTGCCAGCAGTTTGGCGGGGGGGCCGGCAGATACGCAGTATTTT. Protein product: CASSLAGGPADTQYF.